These T cell receptor beta chains were read from a single sample in a study of T cells in Graves' hyperthyroidism and ophthalmopathy. TCRdb used MiXCR to reprocess the multiplex PCR reads, holding one entry per CDR3 protein. The sample consists of about 560,000 distinct CDR3 sequences, just over 45% of them appearing once. The sequenced sample consisted of peripheral blood or thyroid tissue (not recorded which). The receptors derive from a woman aged 18-29 years with Graves' hyperthyroidism. Both conserved end residues are part of each CDR3. The D gene is left open where the match is weak. Clone size is stated in some rows and not others, as once, few, many or a class when expanded.

>TRBD1|TRBJ1-2|TRBV19|-
TGTGCCAGTATCGGGACAGGGAATGGCTACACCTTC
CASIGTGNGYTF
>-|TRBJ2-7|TRBV10-3|-
TGTGCCATCAGTGAGTCAGCCTGGGACGAGCAGTACTTC
CAISESAWDEQYF
>TRBD1|TRBJ2-5|TRBV7-2|few
TGTGCCAGCAGCCATACAGGGACAGGGGATGGGACCCAGTACTTC
CASSHTGTGDGTQYF
>-|TRBJ1-1|TRBV13|many
TGTGCCAGCAGCTACCGGGTGAGGAACACTGAAGCTTTCTTT
CASSYRVRNTEAFF
>TRBD2|TRBJ2-2|TRBV7-9|-
TGTGCCAGCAGCCCCCAAGCGGGGGGGCGTAACACCGGGGAGCTGTTTTTT
CASSPQAGGRNTGELFF
>-|TRBJ2-7|TRBV7-9|-
TGTGCCAGCAGCTTATCAGGGGGGCAGGGTCGGTACTACGAGCAGTACTTC
CASSLSGGQGRYYEQYF
>-|TRBJ1-1|TRBV7-2|many
TGTGCCAGCAGCTTAGGGAAGAACACTGAAGCTTTCTTT
CASSLGKNTEAFF
>-|TRBJ1-2|TRBV7-2|few
TGTGCCAGCAGCGGAGGAGCGCGGCGTTATGGCTACACCTTC
CASSGGARRYGYTF
>-|TRBJ2-7|TRBV2|many
TGCGCCAGCAGCTTGGTGGGGGGCGAGCAGTACTTC
CASSLVGGEQYF
>-|TRBJ2-5|TRBV10-3|-
TGTGCCATCAGTTCCTTTTGGAGCGGCGAGACCCAGTACTTC
CAISSFWSGETQYF
>-|TRBJ1-2|TRBV9|many
TGTGCCAGCAGCGTAGCGGGGGCGGACTATGGCTACACCTTC
CASSVAGADYGYTF
>TRBD1|TRBJ1-6|TRBV7-3|-
TGTGCCAGCAGCTCCACCGAGGGGGCGGGTTCACCCCTCCACTTT
CASSSTEGAGSPLHF
>TRBD1|TRBJ2-7|TRBV7-9|-
TGTGCCAGCTTCCGGGACAGAGCCTACGAGCAGTACTTC
CASFRDRAYEQYF
>-|TRBJ2-3|TRBV29-1|-
TGCAGCGTTGGCAGGGTGGGGAACACAGATACGCAGTATTTT
CSVGRVGNTDTQYF
>-|TRBJ1-3|TRBV9|-
TGTGCCAGCAGTTATGACAGCCACGCCATATATTTT
CASSYDSHAIYF
>TRBD2|TRBJ2-7|TRBV24-1|-
TGTGCCACCAGTGACGGGACTAGCGGAGGATGGAACTACGAGCAGTACTTC
CATSDGTSGGWNYEQYF